This TCR beta chain comes out of a study of STAT5B mutations in CD4+ large granular lymphocyte leukemia. Depending on availability, patient cells were bead-separated fractions or unselected PBMC. Authors' methods: A productive frequency of 2.59 x 10-5 was the lowest detectable. This table comes from immunoSEQ multiplex PCR, and its TCRdb copy is limited to in-frame clones, with some not included. V and J calls and clone size come straight from that table; D and trimming were deduced from the DNA. The table includes under 7,500 clones, less than 80% detected once. This clone was observed a handful of times. What it binds is unknown. The CDR3 extends over 15 amino acids. The germline gives CDR1 KGHSH, CDR2 LQKENI. The V gene end was trimmed by 1 base and the J gene end by 6 bases; junction bases not matched to a gene: 4. Study results and caveats: 8/27 top patient clones versus 2/35 control clones were TRBV06-family.

This receptor was obtained from a woman aged 70-85 years with CD4+ T-cell large granular lymphocyte leukemia. Specimen: PBMCs. This chain uses TRBV18 with TRBJ1-5, with TRBD1 identical over 9 bases. This CDR3 reads CASSPLTGGGQPQHF. In nucleotides, the CDR3 is TGTGCCAGCTCACCACTCACAGGGGGCGGTCAGCCCCAGCATTTT.